This T cell receptor beta chain was sequenced for a study of blood T cells in healthy people across ages. Study-level points and caveats: The study lacked donor CMV status, which possibly confounded expanded clonotype changes.

Each donor supplied 7.5 to 10 milliliters of peripheral blood. PBMCs numbering at least 6.5 million were isolated per sample. Concerning this clonotype itself: Antigen unknown.

Trimming stripped 2 bases from V and 7 bases from J, with 15 bases between. The CDR3 consists of 14 residues. Germline CDR1 is SGHDN and CDR2 is FVKESK. Together with a sample-barcoded 5' primer, a J-beta primer mix was included in a second PCR lasting roughly 7 to 11 cycles. In TCRdb, the 5' RACE reads were re-called with MiXCR into one record per CDR3 protein. The table records fewer than 1,000,000 distinct CDR3 sequences, around 43% of them present only once. This receptor was identified in a man aged 60 to 75 in good health. The gene calls are TRBV14 and TRBJ2-7; maybe TRBD1 (6 bases). Input material: blood. The CDR3: CASSQSRGPGEQYF. In nucleotides, the CDR3 is TGTGCCAGCAGCCAAAGCAGGGGACCGGGTGAGCAGTACTTC.